These T cell receptor beta chains were read from a single sample in a study of OX40 agonist ivuxolimab in advanced cancers. TCRdb keeps only in-frame clones here, not all; method: immunoSEQ multiplex PCR. This table has tens of thousands of clones, 84% appearing once. This sample comprised CD4+ or CD8+ T cells sorted from blood, obtained in a trial of the OX40 agonist ivuxolimab. These receptors were collected from an adult with an advanced solid tumor such as melanoma, head and neck, liver or kidney cancer. Each CDR3 is given with its conserved first and last residue. Fields, in order: J gene, clone size, V gene, D gene, CDR3 protein, CDR3 DNA. D genes are given only for firm matches. Size values are once, few and many counts, or a class for expanded clones, and some rows have none.

J: TRBJ2-3
size: once
V: TRBV30
D: TRBD1
CDR3: CAWSRGDTQYF
DNA: TGTGCCTGGAGCAGGGGGGATACGCAGTATTTT

J: TRBJ2-5
size: -
V: TRBV28
D: -
CDR3: CASSLFPQETQYF
DNA: TGTGCCAGCAGTTTATTTCCCCAAGAGACCCAGTACTTC

J: TRBJ2-7
size: -
V: TRBV12-5
D: -
CDR3: CASGFNGREQYF
DNA: TGTGCTAGTGGTTTTAACGGCCGGGAGCAGTACTTC

J: TRBJ1-2
size: -
V: TRBV11-3
D: -
CDR3: CASSLARTGSPNRYGYTF
DNA: TGTGCCAGCAGCTTAGCTCGGACTGGCTCCCCGAACCGCTATGGCTACACCTTC

J: TRBJ2-5
size: once
V: TRBV5-5
D: TRBD1
CDR3: CASRRQGSGETQYF
DNA: TGTGCCAGCAGAAGACAGGGGTCTGGCGAGACCCAGTACTTC

J: TRBJ1-2
size: few
V: TRBV27
D: -
CDR3: CASGRGQPNYGYTF
DNA: TGTGCCAGCGGACGCGGACAGCCCAACTATGGCTACACCTTC

J: TRBJ2-6
size: -
V: TRBV30
D: -
CDR3: CAARVPGANVLTF
DNA: TGTGCCGCTCGGGTTCCTGGGGCCAACGTCCTGACTTTC

J: TRBJ2-2
size: -
V: TRBV7-9
D: -
CDR3: CASSFANTGELFF
DNA: TGTGCCAGCAGCTTCGCGAACACCGGGGAGCTGTTTTTT

J: TRBJ2-2
size: -
V: TRBV5-4
D: TRBD2
CDR3: CASSLVWGSGTNTGELFF
DNA: TGTGCCAGCAGCTTGGTCTGGGGAAGCGGGACGAACACCGGGGAGCTGTTTTTT

J: TRBJ2-5
size: -
V: TRBV7-2
D: -
CDR3: CASSFNLGTEETQYF
DNA: TGTGCCAGCAGCTTTAATCTAGGGACCGAAGAGACCCAGTACTTC

J: TRBJ2-5
size: -
V: TRBV10-1
D: -
CDR3: CASSPNSRGKETQYF
DNA: TGCGCCAGCAGCCCTAATTCTAGAGGGAAGGAGACCCAGTACTTC

J: TRBJ1-1
size: few
V: TRBV18
D: -
CDR3: CASSLSTGDTEAFF
DNA: TGTGCCAGCTCACTTAGTACTGGGGATACTGAAGCTTTCTTT

J: TRBJ2-1
size: -
V: TRBV5-1
D: -
CDR3: CASSLGPHYNEQFF
DNA: TGCGCCAGCAGCTTGGGTCCTCATTACAATGAGCAGTTCTTC

J: TRBJ2-7
size: -
V: TRBV19
D: -
CDR3: CASSIDRNYEQYF
DNA: TGTGCCAGTAGTATCGACAGAAATTACGAGCAGTACTTC

J: TRBJ2-7
size: -
V: TRBV4-1
D: TRBD2
CDR3: CASSQGAGGGEQYF
DNA: TGCGCCAGCAGCCAAGGAGCGGGGGGTGGGGAGCAGTACTTC

J: TRBJ2-5
size: -
V: TRBV5-1
D: -
CDR3: CASSLGAAREETQYF
DNA: TGCGCCAGCAGCTTGGGGGCCGCCAGGGAAGAGACCCAGTACTTC

J: TRBJ2-1
size: -
V: TRBV7-6
D: TRBD1
CDR3: CASSSRQGYEQFF
DNA: TGTGCCAGCAGCTCTCGACAGGGGTATGAGCAGTTCTTC

J: TRBJ2-3
size: -
V: TRBV27
D: TRBD2
CDR3: CASSSRTSGRSDTQYF
DNA: TGTGCCAGCAGTTCCCGCACTAGCGGGAGATCAGATACGCAGTATTTT

J: TRBJ2-7
size: -
V: TRBV2
D: -
CDR3: CASSVGFTLYEQYF
DNA: TGTGCCAGCAGTGTTGGCTTTACGTTGTACGAGCAGTACTTC

J: TRBJ2-7
size: -
V: TRBV6-5
D: TRBD1
CDR3: CASSQRTGGYEQYF
DNA: TGTGCCAGCAGTCAACGGACAGGAGGATACGAGCAGTACTTC

J: TRBJ2-2
size: -
V: TRBV11-1
D: -
CDR3: CASSPLTLPTGELFF
DNA: TGTGCCAGCAGCCCCTTGACACTGCCCACCGGGGAGCTGTTTTTT

J: TRBJ2-1
size: -
V: TRBV6-5
D: -
CDR3: CASSPNGLDGNEQFF
DNA: TGTGCCAGCAGCCCTAACGGGTTAGACGGGAATGAGCAGTTCTTC

J: TRBJ1-1
size: -
V: TRBV5-1
D: -
CDR3: CASSFNGNTEAFF
DNA: TGCGCCAGCAGCTTTAACGGAAACACTGAAGCTTTCTTT

J: TRBJ2-5
size: -
V: TRBV30
D: -
CDR3: CAWSGPRGTKETQYF
DNA: TGTGCCTGGAGTGGTCCCAGGGGAACGAAGGAGACCCAGTACTTC

J: TRBJ2-5
size: -
V: TRBV5-1
D: -
CDR3: CASSSGKGQETQYF
DNA: TGCGCCAGCAGCTCGGGGAAAGGGCAAGAGACCCAGTACTTC

J: TRBJ1-2
size: -
V: TRBV5-5
D: -
CDR3: CASSLAGPYVGYGYTF
DNA: TGTGCCAGCAGCTTGGCAGGGCCATATGTCGGCTATGGCTACACCTTC

J: TRBJ1-5
size: -
V: TRBV7-9
D: -
CDR3: CASSRWGELGNQPQHF
DNA: TGTGCCAGCAGCCGATGGGGGGAGTTGGGCAATCAGCCCCAGCATTTT

J: TRBJ2-7
size: -
V: TRBV7-6
D: TRBD1
CDR3: CASSPMTGDRHEQYF
DNA: TGTGCCAGCAGCCCAATGACAGGGGATCGGCACGAGCAGTACTTC

J: TRBJ2-2
size: -
V: TRBV4-1
D: TRBD2
CDR3: CASSQGFFWGGGAAGELFF
DNA: TGCGCCAGCAGCCAAGGGTTTTTCTGGGGCGGGGGGGCCGCCGGGGAGCTGTTTTTT

J: TRBJ1-6
size: -
V: TRBV27
D: TRBD1
CDR3: CASSSRTGSPSPLHF
DNA: TGTGCCAGCAGTTCCCGGACAGGGTCTCCTTCACCCCTCCACTTT

J: TRBJ1-4
size: -
V: TRBV20-1
D: -
CDR3: CSAQERQGRIF
DNA: TGCAGTGCCCAAGAGAGGCAGGGTCGGATTTTT

J: TRBJ2-5
size: once
V: TRBV5-4
D: -
CDR3: CASSFGLQETQYF
DNA: TGTGCCAGCAGCTTCGGACTACAAGAGACCCAGTACTTC

J: TRBJ2-7
size: -
V: TRBV18
D: TRBD1
CDR3: CASSPGTGRGLEQYF
DNA: TGTGCCAGCTCACCAGGGACAGGTAGGGGGCTTGAGCAGTACTTC

J: TRBJ2-1
size: once
V: TRBV18
D: -
CDR3: CASLYTWAGSSYNEQFF
DNA: TGTGCCAGCTTATATACCTGGGCGGGGAGCTCCTACAATGAGCAGTTCTTC

J: TRBJ1-3
size: -
V: TRBV29-1
D: -
CDR3: CSVDTVGNTIYF
DNA: TGCAGCGTTGATACCGTTGGGAACACCATATATTTT

J: TRBJ1-4
size: -
V: TRBV18
D: TRBD1
CDR3: CASSRDRSSTNEKLFF
DNA: TGTGCCAGCTCCCGGGACAGAAGTTCAACTAATGAAAAACTGTTTTTT

J: TRBJ1-6
size: -
V: TRBV19
D: TRBD1
CDR3: CASSIDLRQGAFHHF
DNA: TGTGCCAGTAGTATAGATCTTCGACAGGGGGCGTTCCACCACTTT

J: TRBJ1-1
size: -
V: TRBV5-1
D: -
CDR3: CASSPKGLLNTEAFF
DNA: TGCGCCAGCAGCCCGAAGGGACTTCTGAACACTGAAGCTTTCTTT

J: TRBJ2-5
size: -
V: TRBV6-1
D: -
CDR3: CASSLDEQTQYF
DNA: TGTGCCAGCAGTCTCGACGAACAGACCCAGTACTTC

J: TRBJ2-3
size: -
V: TRBV9
D: -
CDR3: CASSTRGSDTQYF
DNA: TGTGCCAGCAGCACGCGGGGATCAGATACGCAGTATTTT

J: TRBJ2-3
size: once
V: TRBV4-1
D: -
CDR3: CASSQDGTDSSTDTQYF
DNA: TGCGCCAGCAGCCAAGATGGCACCGACAGCAGCACAGATACGCAGTATTTT

J: TRBJ1-4
size: -
V: TRBV7-8
D: TRBD1
CDR3: CASSPDRGRNEKLFF
DNA: TGTGCCAGCAGCCCCGACAGGGGGCGTAATGAAAAACTGTTTTTT

J: TRBJ1-6
size: -
V: TRBV6-5
D: -
CDR3: CASSYSRVTYSPLHF
DNA: TGTGCCAGCAGTTACTCCAGGGTTACGTATTCACCCCTCCACTTT

J: TRBJ1-2
size: -
V: TRBV9
D: -
CDR3: CASSVGGSLANYGYTF
DNA: TGTGCCAGCAGCGTCGGGGGGTCGCTGGCTAACTATGGCTACACCTTC

J: TRBJ1-2
size: -
V: TRBV29-1
D: -
CDR3: CSVEVGGARYGYTF
DNA: TGCAGCGTTGAAGTCGGGGGGGCTCGCTATGGCTACACCTTC

J: TRBJ2-1
size: -
V: TRBV7-2
D: -
CDR3: CASSSSGASSYNEQFF
DNA: TGTGCCAGCAGCTCCTCGGGGGCGAGCTCCTACAATGAGCAGTTCTTC

J: TRBJ1-1
size: few
V: TRBV7-2
D: -
CDR3: CASSPRPSRNTEAFF
DNA: TGTGCCAGCAGCCCAAGGCCTTCGAGGAACACTGAAGCTTTCTTT

J: TRBJ2-5
size: -
V: TRBV2
D: TRBD1
CDR3: CASSEATGGLETQYF
DNA: TGTGCCAGCAGTGAGGCAACAGGGGGCTTAGAGACCCAGTACTTC

J: TRBJ2-2
size: -
V: TRBV2
D: -
CDR3: CASRTGRAPGELFF
DNA: TGTGCCAGCAGGACAGGCCGGGCGCCCGGGGAGCTGTTTTTT

J: TRBJ2-7
size: -
V: TRBV7-9
D: -
CDR3: CASSPDKNEQYF
DNA: TGTGCCAGCAGCCCCGATAAGAACGAGCAGTACTTC

J: TRBJ1-1
size: -
V: TRBV18
D: TRBD1
CDR3: CASSPGTGGDTEAFF
DNA: TGTGCCAGCTCACCTGGGACAGGTGGAGACACTGAAGCTTTCTTT

J: TRBJ2-5
size: -
V: TRBV2
D: TRBD2
CDR3: CARSSGRMETQYF
DNA: TGTGCCAGGTCTAGCGGGAGGATGGAGACCCAGTACTTC

J: TRBJ2-5
size: -
V: TRBV5-5
D: TRBD2
CDR3: CASSPGEGRQETQYF
DNA: TGTGCCAGCAGCCCCGGGGAGGGGCGGCAAGAGACCCAGTACTTC

J: TRBJ1-1
size: -
V: TRBV30
D: -
CDR3: CAWRVPGVNTEAFF
DNA: TGTGCCTGGAGGGTACCGGGGGTGAACACTGAAGCTTTCTTT

J: TRBJ2-7
size: few
V: TRBV21-1
D: -
CDR3: CASSKVGTASSYEQYF
DNA: TGTGCCAGCAGCAAAGTGGGGACTGCGAGCTCCTACGAGCAGTACTTC

J: TRBJ2-3
size: -
V: TRBV7-2
D: -
CDR3: CASSLARGTDTQYF
DNA: TGTGCCAGCAGCTTGGCTAGGGGCACAGATACGCAGTATTTT

J: TRBJ1-1
size: -
V: TRBV13
D: TRBD1
CDR3: CASSLRTGGTEAFF
DNA: TGTGCCAGCAGCCTCAGGACAGGGGGCACTGAAGCTTTCTTT

J: TRBJ1-1
size: -
V: TRBV5-1
D: TRBD1
CDR3: CASSPGGQGWTEAFF
DNA: TGCGCCAGCAGCCCGGGAGGACAGGGGTGGACTGAAGCTTTCTTT

J: TRBJ2-7
size: -
V: TRBV9
D: TRBD2
CDR3: CASSPTSGSSLLAEQYF
DNA: TGTGCCAGCAGCCCGACTAGCGGGAGTAGTCTCCTCGCCGAGCAGTACTTC

J: TRBJ2-2
size: -
V: TRBV4-3
D: -
CDR3: CASSQADHQIGGELFF
DNA: TGCGCCAGCAGCCAAGCGGACCACCAGATTGGGGGGGAGCTGTTTTTT